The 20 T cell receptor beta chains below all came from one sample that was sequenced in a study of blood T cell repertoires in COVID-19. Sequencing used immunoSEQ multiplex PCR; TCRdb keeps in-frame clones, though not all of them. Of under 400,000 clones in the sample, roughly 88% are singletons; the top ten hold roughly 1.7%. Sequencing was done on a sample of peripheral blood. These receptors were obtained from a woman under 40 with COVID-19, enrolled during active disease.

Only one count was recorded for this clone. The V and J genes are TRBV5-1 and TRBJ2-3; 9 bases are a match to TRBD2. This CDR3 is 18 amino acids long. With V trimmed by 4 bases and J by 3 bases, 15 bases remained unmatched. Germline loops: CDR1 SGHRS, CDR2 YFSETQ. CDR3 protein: CASSPWTSEGTLTDTQYF. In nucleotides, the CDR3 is TGCGCCAGCAGCCCGTGGACTAGCGAGGGGACACTAACAGATACGCAGTATTTT.

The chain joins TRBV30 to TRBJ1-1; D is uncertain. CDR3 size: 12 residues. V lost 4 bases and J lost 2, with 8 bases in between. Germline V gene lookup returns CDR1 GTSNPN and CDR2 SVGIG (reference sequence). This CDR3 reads CAWTVYNTEAFF. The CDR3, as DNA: TGTGCCTGGACGGTTTACAACACTGAAGCTTTCTTT.

The CDR3 DNA reads TGTGCCAGCAGTTTAGGGGATGGCAATCAGCCCCAGCATTTT. This sequence encodes CASSLGDGNQPQHF. V is TRBV6-5 and J is TRBJ1-5, with D possibly TRBD1 on 5 matching bases. Trimming stripped 4 bases from V and 2 bases from J, with 9 bases between. CDR1 MNHEY and CDR2 SVGAGI come from the germline V gene. The CDR3 is 14 amino acids.

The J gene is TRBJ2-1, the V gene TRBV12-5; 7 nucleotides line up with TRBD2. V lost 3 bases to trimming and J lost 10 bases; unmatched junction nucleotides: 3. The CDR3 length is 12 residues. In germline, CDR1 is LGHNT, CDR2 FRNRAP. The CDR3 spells CASGLAGLEQFF. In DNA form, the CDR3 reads TGTGCTAGTGGTTTAGCGGGGCTAGAGCAGTTCTTC.

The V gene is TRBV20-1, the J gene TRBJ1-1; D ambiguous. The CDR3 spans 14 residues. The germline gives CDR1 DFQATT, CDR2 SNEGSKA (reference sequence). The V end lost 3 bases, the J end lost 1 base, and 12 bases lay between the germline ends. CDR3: CSASSGFENTEAFF. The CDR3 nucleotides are TGCAGTGCTAGTTCGGGGTTCGAGAACACTGAAGCTTTCTTT.

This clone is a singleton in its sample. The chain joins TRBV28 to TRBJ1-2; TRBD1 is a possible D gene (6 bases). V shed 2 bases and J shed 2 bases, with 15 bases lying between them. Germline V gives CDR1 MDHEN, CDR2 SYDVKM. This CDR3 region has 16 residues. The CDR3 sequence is CASSLGGGGQNYGYTF. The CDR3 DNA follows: TGTGCCAGCAGTTTAGGGGGTGGGGGCCAGAACTATGGCTACACCTTC.

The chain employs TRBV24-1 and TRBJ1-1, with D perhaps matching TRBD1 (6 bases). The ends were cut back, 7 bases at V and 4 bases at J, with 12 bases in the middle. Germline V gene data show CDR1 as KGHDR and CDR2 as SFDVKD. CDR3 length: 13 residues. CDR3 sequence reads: CATSPGEGTEAFF. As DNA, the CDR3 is TGTGCCACCAGCCCAGGGGAGGGCACTGAAGCTTTCTTT.

This CDR3 is CASSQIRSLRETQYF. DNA for the CDR3: TGCGCCAGCAGCCAAATTAGAAGCTTACGGGAGACCCAGTACTTC. The chain carries TRBV4-1 and TRBJ2-5; no reliable D call. Trimming removed 2 bases from V and 5 bases from J, with 15 bases in between. The CDR3 has 15 residues. Per the germline V gene, CDR1 is MGHRA and CDR2 is YSYEKL.

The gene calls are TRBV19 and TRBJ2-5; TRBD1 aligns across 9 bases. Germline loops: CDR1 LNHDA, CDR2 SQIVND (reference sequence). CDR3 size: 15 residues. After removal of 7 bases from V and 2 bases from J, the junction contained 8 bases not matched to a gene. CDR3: CASNSPGTGQETQYF. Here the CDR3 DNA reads TGTGCCAGTAACTCCCCCGGGACAGGGCAAGAGACCCAGTACTTC.

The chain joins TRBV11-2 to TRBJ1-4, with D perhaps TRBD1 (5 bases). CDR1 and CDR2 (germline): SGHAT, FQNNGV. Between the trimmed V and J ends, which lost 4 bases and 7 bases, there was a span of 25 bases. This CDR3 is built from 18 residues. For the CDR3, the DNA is TGTGCCAGCAGCTCTCGACAGAGGACCCCAACTAACGGTGAAAAACTGTTTTTT. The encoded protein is CASSSRQRTPTNGEKLFF. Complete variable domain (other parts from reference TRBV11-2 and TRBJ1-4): EAGVAQSPRYKIIEKRQSVAFWCNPISGHATLYWYQQILGQGPKLLIQFQNNGVVDDSQLPKDRFSAERLKGVDSTLKIQPAKLEDSAVYLCASSSRQRTPTNGEKLFFGSGTQLSVL.

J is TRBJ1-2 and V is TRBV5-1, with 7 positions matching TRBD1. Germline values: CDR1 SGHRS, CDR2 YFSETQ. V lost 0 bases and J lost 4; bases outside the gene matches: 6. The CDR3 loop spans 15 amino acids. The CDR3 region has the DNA TGCGCCAGCAGCTTGGATCTCGGGACAGTCTATGGCTACACCTTC. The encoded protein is CASSLDLGTVYGYTF.

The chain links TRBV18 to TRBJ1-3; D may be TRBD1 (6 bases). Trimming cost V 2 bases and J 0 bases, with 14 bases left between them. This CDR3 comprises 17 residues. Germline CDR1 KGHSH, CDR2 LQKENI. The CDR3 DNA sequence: TGTGCCAGCTCACCAACAGGGCCGCCGGGCTCTGGAAACACCATATATTTT. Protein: CASSPTGPPGSGNTIYF.

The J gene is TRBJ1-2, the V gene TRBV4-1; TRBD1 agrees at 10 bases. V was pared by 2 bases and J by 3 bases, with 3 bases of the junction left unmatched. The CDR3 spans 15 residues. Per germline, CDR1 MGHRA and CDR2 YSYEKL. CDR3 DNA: TGCGCCAGCAGCCAAACGACAGGGGGCGACTATGGCTACACCTTC. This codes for CASSQTTGGDYGYTF.

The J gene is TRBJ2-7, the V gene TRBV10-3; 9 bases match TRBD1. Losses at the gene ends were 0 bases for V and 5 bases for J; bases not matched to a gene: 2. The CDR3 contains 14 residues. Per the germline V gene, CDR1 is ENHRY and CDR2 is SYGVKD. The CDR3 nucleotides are TGTGCCATCAGTGAGTCGAGACAGGGGGACGAGCAGTACGTC. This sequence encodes CAISESRQGDEQYV.

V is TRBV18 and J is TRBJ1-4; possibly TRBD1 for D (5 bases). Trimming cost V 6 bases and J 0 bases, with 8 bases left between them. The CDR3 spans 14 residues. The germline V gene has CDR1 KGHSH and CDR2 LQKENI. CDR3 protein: CASSKGATNEKLFF. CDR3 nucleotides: TGTGCCAGCTCTAAAGGGGCAACTAATGAAAAACTGTTTTTT.

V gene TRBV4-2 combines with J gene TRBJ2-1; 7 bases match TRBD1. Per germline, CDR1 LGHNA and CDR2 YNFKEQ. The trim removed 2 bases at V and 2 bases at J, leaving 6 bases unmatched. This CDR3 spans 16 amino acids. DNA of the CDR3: TGTGCCAGCAGCCAAATATACGGGACAGCCTACAATGAGCAGTTCTTC. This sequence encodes CASSQIYGTAYNEQFF.

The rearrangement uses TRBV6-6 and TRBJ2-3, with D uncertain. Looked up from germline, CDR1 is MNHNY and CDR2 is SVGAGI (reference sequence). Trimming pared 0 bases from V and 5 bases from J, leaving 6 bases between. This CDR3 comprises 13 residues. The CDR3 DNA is TGTGCCAGCAGTTACTCTCCGGGAGATACGCAGTATTTT. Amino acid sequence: CASSYSPGDTQYF.

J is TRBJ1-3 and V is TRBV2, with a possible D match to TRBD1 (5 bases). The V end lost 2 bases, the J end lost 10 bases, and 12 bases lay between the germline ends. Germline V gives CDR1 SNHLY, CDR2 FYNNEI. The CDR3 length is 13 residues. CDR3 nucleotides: TGTGCCAGCAGTGAACGGCAGGGACTTACCATATATTTT. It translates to CASSERQGLTIYF. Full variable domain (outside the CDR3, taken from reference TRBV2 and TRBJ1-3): EPEVTQTPSHQVTQMGQEVILRCVPISNHLYFYWYRQILGQKVEFLVSFYNNEISEKSEIFDDQFSVERPDGSNFTLKIRSTKLEDSAMYFCASSERQGLTIYFGEGSWLTVV.

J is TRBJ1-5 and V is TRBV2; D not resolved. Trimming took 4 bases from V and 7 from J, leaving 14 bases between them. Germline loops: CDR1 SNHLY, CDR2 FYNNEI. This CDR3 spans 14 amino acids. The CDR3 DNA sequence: TGTGCCAGCAGTGGGAGGGTTGAGGCCCAGCCCCAGCATTTT. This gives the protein CASSGRVEAQPQHF.

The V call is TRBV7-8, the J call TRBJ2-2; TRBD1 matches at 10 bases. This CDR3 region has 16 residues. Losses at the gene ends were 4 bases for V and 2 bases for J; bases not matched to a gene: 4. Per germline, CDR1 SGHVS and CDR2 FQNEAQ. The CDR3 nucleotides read TGTGCCAGCAGCTGGGACAGGGGACCTAACACCGGGGAGCTGTTTTTT. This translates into CASSWDRGPNTGELFF.